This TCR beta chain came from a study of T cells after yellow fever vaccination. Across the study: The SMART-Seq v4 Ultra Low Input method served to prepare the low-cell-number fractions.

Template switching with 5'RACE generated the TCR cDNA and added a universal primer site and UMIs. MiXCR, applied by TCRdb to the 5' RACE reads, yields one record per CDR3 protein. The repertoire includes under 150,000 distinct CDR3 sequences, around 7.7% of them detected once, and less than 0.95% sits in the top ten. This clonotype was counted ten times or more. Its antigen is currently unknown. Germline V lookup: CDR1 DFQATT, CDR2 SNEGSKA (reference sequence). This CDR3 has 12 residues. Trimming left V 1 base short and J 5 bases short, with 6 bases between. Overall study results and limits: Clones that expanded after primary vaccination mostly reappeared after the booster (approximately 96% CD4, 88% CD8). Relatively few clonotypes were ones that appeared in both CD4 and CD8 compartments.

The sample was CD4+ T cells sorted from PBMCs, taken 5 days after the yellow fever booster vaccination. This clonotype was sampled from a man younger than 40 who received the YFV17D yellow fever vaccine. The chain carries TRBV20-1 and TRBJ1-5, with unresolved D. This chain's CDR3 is CSARALDQPQHF. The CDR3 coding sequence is TGCAGTGCTAGAGCACTCGATCAGCCCCAGCATTTT.